One and the same sample provided the 8 T cell receptor beta chains below, sequenced in a study of blood T cells in healthy people across ages. Primed by a sample-barcoded 5' primer and a J-beta primer mix, a second PCR proceeded for 7 to 11 cycles. TCRdb itself ran the 5' RACE reads through MiXCR, one entry per CDR3 protein. The sample yields 450,000 to 700,000 distinct CDR3 sequences, about 26% seen once. The sequenced sample was blood. The origin of the receptors is a woman in her 70s in good health.

The chain couples TRBV7-2 to TRBJ2-4, with D perhaps TRBD2 (6 bases). This CDR3 comprises 16 residues. CDR1 and CDR2 from the germline V gene are SGHTA and FQGNSA. With 5 bases removed from V and 0 bases from J, the gap between germline ends came to 14 bases. The CDR3 nucleotides are TGTGCCAGCAGCCCCTCTAGCGACCAAGCCAAAAACATTCAGTACTTC. It is translated as CASSPSSDQAKNIQYF.

This clonotype was observed a few times. CDR3 nucleotides: TGTGCCAGCAGCTTTCCGATTCAGCAGTACTTC. Translating gives CASSFPIQQYF. The chain recombines TRBV7-9 with TRBJ2-5; D unclear. The CDR3 length is 11 residues. Between the trimmed V and J ends, which lost 3 bases and 11 bases, there was a span of 10 bases. Germline assignment: CDR1 SEHNR and CDR2 FQNEAQ (reference sequence).

The chain is built from TRBV5-6 and TRBJ2-1; D is perhaps TRBD2 (6 bases). CDR3 length: 13 amino acids. The germline V gene has CDR1 SGHDT and CDR2 YYEEEE. Trimming took off 0 bases at V and 9 bases at J, with 10 bases between the two ends. The CDR3 spells CASSLGGEPEQFF. The CDR3 coding sequence is TGTGCCAGCAGCTTGGGGGGGGAACCTGAGCAGTTCTTC.

For the CDR3, the DNA is TGTGCCAGCAGCCTCGGGCAGGGAAAGTACAATGAGCAGTTCTTC. Its translation: CASSLGQGKYNEQFF. The V call is TRBV4-2, the J call TRBJ2-5; possibly TRBD1 for D (5 bases). The J call is doubtful: the DNA matches TRBJ2-1 better. This CDR3 is built from 15 residues. Germline V gives CDR1 LGHNA, CDR2 YNFKEQ.

This clonotype came up once. An end of the junction does not agree with germline; a read error may underlie this. The CDR3 bases are TGCGCCAGCAGCTTCTTACAGGGAGGGAACGCTGAAGCTTTCTTT. Its translation is CASSFLQGGNAEAFF. The chain is built from TRBV5-1 and TRBJ1-1, with a possible D match to TRBD1 (6 bases). The CDR3 consists of 15 residues. The germline gives CDR1 SGHRS, CDR2 YFSETQ.

This clonotype has more than one count but fewer than ten. V usage is TRBV4-3 and J usage is TRBJ2-5; D tentatively fits TRBD1 or TRBD2 (5 bases each). Germline lookup yields CDR1 LGHNA and CDR2 YSLEER. V lost 0 bases to trimming and J lost 5 bases, with 13 bases between them. The CDR3 consists of 15 residues. In DNA form, the CDR3 reads TGCGCCAGCAGCCAAGAGGCAGGGACGTTCGAGACCCAGTACTTC. Its translation: CASSQEAGTFETQYF.

This CDR3 is CAISPGQGVSYGYTF. As DNA, the CDR3 is TGTGCCATCAGCCCGGGACAGGGAGTCAGCTATGGCTACACCTTC. The genes are TRBV10-3 and TRBJ1-2, with 9 bases that match TRBD1. The CDR3 covers 15 residues. Germline assignment: CDR1 ENHRY and CDR2 SYGVKD. Trimming at V came to 6 bases and at J to 4 bases, leaving 9 bases not matched to a gene.

The rearrangement links TRBV7-9 to TRBJ2-3; D might be TRBD2 (5 bases). Germline CDR1 and CDR2: SEHNR and FQNEAQ (reference sequence). V was cut by 0 bases and J by 6 bases, with 7 bases left in between. The CDR3 length is 13 residues. The CDR3 here is CASSLAGLDTQYF. As DNA, the CDR3 is TGTGCCAGCAGCTTAGCCGGACTGGATACGCAGTATTTT.